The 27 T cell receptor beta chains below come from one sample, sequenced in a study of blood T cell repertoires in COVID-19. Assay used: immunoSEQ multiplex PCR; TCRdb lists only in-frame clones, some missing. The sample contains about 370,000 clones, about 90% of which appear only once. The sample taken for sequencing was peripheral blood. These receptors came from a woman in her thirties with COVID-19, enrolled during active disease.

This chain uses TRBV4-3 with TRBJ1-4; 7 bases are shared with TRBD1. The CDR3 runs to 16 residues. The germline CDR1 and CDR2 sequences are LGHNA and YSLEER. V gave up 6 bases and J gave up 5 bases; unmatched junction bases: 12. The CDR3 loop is CASSRSSGGTNEKLFF. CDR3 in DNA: TGCGCCAGCAGTCGTAGCTCAGGGGGGACCAATGAAAAACTGTTTTTT.

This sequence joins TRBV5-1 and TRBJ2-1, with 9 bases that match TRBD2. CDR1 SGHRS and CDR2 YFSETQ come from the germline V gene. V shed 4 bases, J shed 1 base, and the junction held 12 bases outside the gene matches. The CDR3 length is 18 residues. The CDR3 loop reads CASSPRSSGSVSYNEQFF. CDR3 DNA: TGCGCCAGCAGCCCCCGGAGTAGCGGGAGCGTATCCTACAATGAGCAGTTCTTC. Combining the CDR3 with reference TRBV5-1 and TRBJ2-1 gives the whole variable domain KAGVTQTPRYLIKTRGQQVTLSCSPISGHRSVSWYQQTPGQGLQFLFEYFSETQRNKGNFPGRFSGRQFSNSRSEMNVSTLELGDSALYLCASSPRSSGSVSYNEQFFGPGTRLTVL.

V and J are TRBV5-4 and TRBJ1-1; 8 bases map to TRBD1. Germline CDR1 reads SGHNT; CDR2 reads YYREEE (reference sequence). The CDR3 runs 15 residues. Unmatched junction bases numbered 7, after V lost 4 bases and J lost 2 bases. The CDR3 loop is CASSLGQGRNTEAFF. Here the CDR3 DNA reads TGTGCCAGCAGCCTAGGACAGGGAAGAAACACTGAAGCTTTCTTT.

CDR3 in DNA: TGTGCCAGCAGCCCGACAAATCTGGCCACAGATACGCAGTATTTT. Protein product: CASSPTNLATDTQYF. The J gene is TRBJ2-3, the V gene TRBV5-4; D unclear. CDR1 SGHNT and CDR2 YYREEE come from the germline V gene (reference sequence). The CDR3 extends over 15 amino acids. The V and J ends lost 4 bases and 2 bases respectively, with 14 bases between them.

The CDR3 bases are TGTGCCAGCAGCCTACCCGGGGTAGCTTGGGAGACCCAGTACTTC. The encoded protein is CASSLPGVAWETQYF. The rearrangement links TRBV3-1 (or the pseudogene TRBV3-2) to TRBJ2-5; D might be TRBD2 (5 bases). V was shortened by 4 bases and J by 5 bases, with 17 bases between the two germline ends. The CDR3 spans 15 residues. Germline CDR1 is LGHDT and CDR2 is YNNKEL (reference sequence).

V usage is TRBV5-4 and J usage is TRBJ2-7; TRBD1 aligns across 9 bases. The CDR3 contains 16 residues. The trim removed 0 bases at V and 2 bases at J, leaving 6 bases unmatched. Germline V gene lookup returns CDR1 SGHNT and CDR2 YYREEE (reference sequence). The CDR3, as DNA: TGTGCCAGCAGCTTGGCAGGACAGGGGCTGACCTACGAGCAGTACGTC. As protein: CASSLAGQGLTYEQYV.

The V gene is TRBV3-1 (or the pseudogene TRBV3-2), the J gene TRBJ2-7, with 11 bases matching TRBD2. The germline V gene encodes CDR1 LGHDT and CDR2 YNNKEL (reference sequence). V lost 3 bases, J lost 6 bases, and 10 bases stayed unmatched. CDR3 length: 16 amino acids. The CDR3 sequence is CASSQALAGGSLEQYF. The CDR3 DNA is TGTGCCAGCAGCCAGGCCCTAGCGGGGGGCTCCCTCGAGCAGTACTTC.

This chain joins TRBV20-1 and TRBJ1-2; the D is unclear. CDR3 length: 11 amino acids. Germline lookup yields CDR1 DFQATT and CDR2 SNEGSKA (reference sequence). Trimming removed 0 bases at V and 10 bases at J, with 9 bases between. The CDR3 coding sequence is TGCAGTGCTAGAGATGATTGGGCCTACACCTTC. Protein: CSARDDWAYTF.

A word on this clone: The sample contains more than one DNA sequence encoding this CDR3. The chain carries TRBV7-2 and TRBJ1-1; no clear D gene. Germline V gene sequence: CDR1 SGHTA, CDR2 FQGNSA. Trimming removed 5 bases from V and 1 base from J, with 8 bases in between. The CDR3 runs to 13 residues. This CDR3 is CASSLGRNTEAFF. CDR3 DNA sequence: TGTGCCAGCAGCCTAGGGAGGAACACTGAAGCTTTCTTT.

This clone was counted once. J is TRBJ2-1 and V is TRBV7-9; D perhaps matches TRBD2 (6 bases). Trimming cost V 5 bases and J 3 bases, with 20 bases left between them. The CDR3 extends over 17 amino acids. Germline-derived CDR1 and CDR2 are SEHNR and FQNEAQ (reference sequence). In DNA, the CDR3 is TGTGCCAGCAGCCGAATTGGGGCGGGACGGGGCTACAATGAGCAGTTCTTC. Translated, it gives CASSRIGAGRGYNEQFF.

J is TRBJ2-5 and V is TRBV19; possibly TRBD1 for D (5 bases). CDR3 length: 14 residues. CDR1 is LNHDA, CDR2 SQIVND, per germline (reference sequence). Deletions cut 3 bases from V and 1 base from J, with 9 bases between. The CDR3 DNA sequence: TGTGCCAGTAGTATGGGGCGGACCCAAGAGACCCAGTACTTC. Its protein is CASSMGRTQETQYF.

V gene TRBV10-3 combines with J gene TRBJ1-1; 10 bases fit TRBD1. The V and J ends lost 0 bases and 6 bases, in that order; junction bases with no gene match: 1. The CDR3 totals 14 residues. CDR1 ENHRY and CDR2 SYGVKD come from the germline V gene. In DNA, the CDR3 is TGTGCCATCAGTGAGTCGACAGGGGGCCCTGAAGCTTTCTTT. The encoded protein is CAISESTGGPEAFF.

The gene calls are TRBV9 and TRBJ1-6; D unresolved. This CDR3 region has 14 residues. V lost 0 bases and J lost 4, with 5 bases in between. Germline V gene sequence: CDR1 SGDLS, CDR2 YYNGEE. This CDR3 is CASSVGAYNSPLHF. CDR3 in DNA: TGTGCCAGCAGCGTAGGGGCGTATAATTCACCCCTCCACTTT.

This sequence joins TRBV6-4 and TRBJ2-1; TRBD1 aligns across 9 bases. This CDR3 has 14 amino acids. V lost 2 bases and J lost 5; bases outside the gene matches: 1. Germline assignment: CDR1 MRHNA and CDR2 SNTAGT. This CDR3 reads CASSDGTGNNEQFF. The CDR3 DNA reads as TGTGCCAGCAGTGACGGGACAGGGAACAATGAGCAGTTCTTC.

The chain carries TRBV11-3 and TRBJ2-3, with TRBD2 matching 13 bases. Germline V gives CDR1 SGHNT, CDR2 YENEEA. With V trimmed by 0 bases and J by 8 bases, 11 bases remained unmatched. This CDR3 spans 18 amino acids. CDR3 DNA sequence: TGTGCCAGCAGCTTAGACTCGGGACTAGCGGGACCCCGGGGTACGCAGTATTTT. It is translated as CASSLDSGLAGPRGTQYF.

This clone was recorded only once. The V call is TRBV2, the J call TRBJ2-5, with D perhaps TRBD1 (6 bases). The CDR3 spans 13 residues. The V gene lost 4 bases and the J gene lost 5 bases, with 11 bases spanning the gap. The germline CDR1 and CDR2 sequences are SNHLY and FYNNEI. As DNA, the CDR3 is TGTGCCAGCAGTGTTGACAGGTCGGAGACCCAGTACTTC. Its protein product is CASSVDRSETQYF.

The CDR3 nucleotides read TGTGCCAGCAGGCAGGCAGCTACCTCTGGAAACACCATATATTTT. Translation gives CASRQAATSGNTIYF. J is TRBJ1-3 and V is TRBV6-5, with D hard to call. The germline V and J ends were trimmed by 6 bases and 0 bases, with 12 bases remaining between them. Germline V CDR1 and CDR2: MNHEY, SVGAGI. CDR3 length: 15 amino acids.

CDR3 region: CASSQEITGATSYNEQFF. CDR3 bases: TGCGCCAGCAGCCAAGAAATTACAGGAGCTACCTCCTACAATGAGCAGTTCTTC. The chain employs TRBV4-1 and TRBJ2-1; TRBD1 might be the D (5 bases). Germline lookup yields CDR1 MGHRA and CDR2 YSYEKL. V dropped 0 bases and J dropped 0 bases, with 15 bases sitting between them. The CDR3 sequence is 18 residues long.

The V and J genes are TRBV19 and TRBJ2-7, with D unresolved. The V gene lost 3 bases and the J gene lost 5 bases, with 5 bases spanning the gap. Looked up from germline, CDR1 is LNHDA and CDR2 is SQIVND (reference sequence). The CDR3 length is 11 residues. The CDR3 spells CASSISDEQYF. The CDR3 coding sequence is TGTGCCAGTAGTATCAGCGACGAGCAGTACTTC.

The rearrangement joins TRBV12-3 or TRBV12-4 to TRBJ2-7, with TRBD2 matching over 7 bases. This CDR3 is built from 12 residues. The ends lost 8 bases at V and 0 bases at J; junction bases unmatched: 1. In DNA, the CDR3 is TGTGCCAGCTGGGGGGGCTCCTACGAGCAGTACTTC. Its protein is CASWGGSYEQYF.

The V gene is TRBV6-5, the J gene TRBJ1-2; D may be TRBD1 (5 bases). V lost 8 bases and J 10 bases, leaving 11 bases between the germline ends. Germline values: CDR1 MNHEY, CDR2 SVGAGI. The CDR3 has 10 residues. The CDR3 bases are TGTGCCAGCGGTCAGGGCGCCTACACCTTC. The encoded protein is CASGQGAYTF.

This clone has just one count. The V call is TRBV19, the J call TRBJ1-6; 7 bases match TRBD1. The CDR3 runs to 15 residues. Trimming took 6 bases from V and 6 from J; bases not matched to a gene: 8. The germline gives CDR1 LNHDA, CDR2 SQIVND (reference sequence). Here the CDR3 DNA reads TGTGCCAGTAGCAGGGAGGACAGGCTTAATTCACCCCTCCACTTT. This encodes CASSREDRLNSPLHF.

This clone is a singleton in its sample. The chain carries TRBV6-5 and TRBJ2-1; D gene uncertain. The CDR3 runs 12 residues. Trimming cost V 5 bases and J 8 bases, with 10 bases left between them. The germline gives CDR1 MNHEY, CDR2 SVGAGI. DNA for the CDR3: TGTGCCAGCAGTAAACGGTTTGATGAGCAGTTCTTC. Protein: CASSKRFDEQFF.

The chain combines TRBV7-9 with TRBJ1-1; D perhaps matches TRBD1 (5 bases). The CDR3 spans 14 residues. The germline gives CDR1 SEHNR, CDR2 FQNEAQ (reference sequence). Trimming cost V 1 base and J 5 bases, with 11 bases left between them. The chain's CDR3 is CASSLGQEGTEAFF. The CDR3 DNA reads TGTGCCAGCAGCTTAGGCCAGGAGGGGACTGAAGCTTTCTTT.

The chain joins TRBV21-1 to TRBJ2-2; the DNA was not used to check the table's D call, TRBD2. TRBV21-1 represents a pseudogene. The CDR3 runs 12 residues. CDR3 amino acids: CAPAVNTGELFF. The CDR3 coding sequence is TGTGCCCCAGCGGTTAACACCGGGGAGCTGTTTTTT.

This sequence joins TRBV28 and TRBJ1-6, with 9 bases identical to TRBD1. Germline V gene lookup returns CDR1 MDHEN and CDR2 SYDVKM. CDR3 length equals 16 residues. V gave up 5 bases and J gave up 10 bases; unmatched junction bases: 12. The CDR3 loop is CASSPSTGGLGSPLHF. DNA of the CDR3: TGTGCCAGCAGTCCCTCGACAGGGGGGCTGGGCTCACCCCTCCACTTT. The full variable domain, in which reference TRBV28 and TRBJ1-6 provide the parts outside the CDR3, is DVKVTQSSRYLVKRTGEKVFLECVQDMDHENMFWYRQDPGLGLRLIYFSYDVKMKEKGDIPEGYSVSREKKERFSLILESASTNQTSMYLCASSPSTGGLGSPLHFGNGTRLTVT.

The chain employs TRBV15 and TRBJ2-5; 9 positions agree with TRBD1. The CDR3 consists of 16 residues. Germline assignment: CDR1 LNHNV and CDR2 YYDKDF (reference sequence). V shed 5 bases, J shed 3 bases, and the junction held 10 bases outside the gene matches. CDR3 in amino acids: CATSEGTGILKETQYF. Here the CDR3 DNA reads TGTGCCACCAGCGAAGGGACAGGGATTTTGAAAGAGACCCAGTACTTC.